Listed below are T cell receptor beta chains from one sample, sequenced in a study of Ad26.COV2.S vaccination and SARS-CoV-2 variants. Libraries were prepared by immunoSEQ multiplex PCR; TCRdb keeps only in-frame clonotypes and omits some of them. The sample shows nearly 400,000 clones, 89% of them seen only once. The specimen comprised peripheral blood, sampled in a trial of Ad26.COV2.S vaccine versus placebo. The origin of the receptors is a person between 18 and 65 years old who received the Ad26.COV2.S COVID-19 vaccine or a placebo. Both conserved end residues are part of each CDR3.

CDR3aa: CASSPGGGEDEAFF; v_gene: TRBV5-1
CDR3aa: CASSEARNQPQHF; v_gene: TRBV6-1
CDR3aa: CSVEKRVETQYF; v_gene: TRBV29-1
CDR3aa: CASNIASYNEQFF; v_gene: TRBV6-5
CDR3aa: CASSLGLALETQYF; v_gene: TRBV5-4
CDR3aa: CASTPSGRAVYEQFF; v_gene: TRBV9
CDR3aa: CASSIGGILRETQYF; v_gene: TRBV19
CDR3aa: CASSVSHLDEQYF; v_gene: TRBV9
CDR3aa: CASSLIPPAPNEQFF; v_gene: TRBV28
CDR3aa: CASSGPALGTEAFF; v_gene: TRBV2
CDR3aa: CASSLAGTSQETQYF; v_gene: TRBV5-1
CDR3aa: CASTGRGLAYNEQFF; v_gene: TRBV2
CDR3aa: CASRQVEKLFF; v_gene: TRBV25-1
CDR3aa: CASSLIGQEQYF; v_gene: TRBV5-1
CDR3aa: CASSFLQGVTDTQYF; v_gene: TRBV27
CDR3aa: CATSPDRATDTQYF; v_gene: TRBV15